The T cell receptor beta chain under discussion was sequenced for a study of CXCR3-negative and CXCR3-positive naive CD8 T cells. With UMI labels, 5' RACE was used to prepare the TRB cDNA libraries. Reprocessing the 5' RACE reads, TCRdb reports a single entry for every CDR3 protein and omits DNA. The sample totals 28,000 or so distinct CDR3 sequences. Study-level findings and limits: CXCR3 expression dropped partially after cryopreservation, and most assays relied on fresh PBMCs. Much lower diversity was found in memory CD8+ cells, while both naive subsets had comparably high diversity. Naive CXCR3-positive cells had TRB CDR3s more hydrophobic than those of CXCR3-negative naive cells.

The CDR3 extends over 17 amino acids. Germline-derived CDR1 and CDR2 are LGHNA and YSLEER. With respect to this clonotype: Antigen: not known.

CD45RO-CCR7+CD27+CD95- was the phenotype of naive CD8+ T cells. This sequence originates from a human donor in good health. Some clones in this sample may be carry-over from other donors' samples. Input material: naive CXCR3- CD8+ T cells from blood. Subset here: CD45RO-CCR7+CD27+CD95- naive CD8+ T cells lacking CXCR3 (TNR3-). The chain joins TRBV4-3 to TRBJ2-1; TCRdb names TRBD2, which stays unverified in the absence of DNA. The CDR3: CASSQGQRAAPYNEQFF.